The 16 T cell receptor beta chains listed next were all sequenced from one sample in a study of technical replicates of blood from four donors. Here immunoSEQ multiplex PCR was the method, and the copy in TCRdb shows in-frame clones only, minus some. The sample holds some 70,000 clones, about nine tenths seen once. The material sequenced was T cells isolated from PBMCs. These receptors came from a human donor in good health.

The rearrangement links TRBV4-2 to TRBJ2-3; D unresolved. The V end lost 0 bases, the J end lost 1 base, and 8 bases lay between the germline ends. The length of the CDR3 is 15 residues. Germline CDR1 and CDR2: LGHNA and YNFKEQ. The CDR3 here is CASSQDVLRTDTQYF. The CDR3 DNA is TGTGCCAGCAGCCAAGACGTCCTACGCACAGATACGCAGTATTTT.

This clone turned up a few times. The chain has TRBV28 and TRBJ1-5; D remains ambiguous. V lost 5 bases to trimming and J lost 7 bases, with 18 bases between them. The length of the CDR3 is 15 residues. Germline values: CDR1 MDHEN, CDR2 SYDVKM. For the CDR3, the DNA is TGTGCCAGCAGTCCTCCCTACGGGGTAGGGCAGCCCCAGCATTTT. Its protein product is CASSPPYGVGQPQHF.

V is TRBV19 and J is TRBJ1-4, with D perhaps TRBD1 (6 bases). Germline assignment: CDR1 LNHDA and CDR2 SQIVND (reference sequence). This CDR3 spans 16 amino acids. With 4 bases removed from V and 0 bases from J, the gap between germline ends came to 12 bases. The CDR3 DNA sequence: TGTGCCAGTAGTACACACAGGGATGCAACTAATGAAAAACTGTTTTTT. Translating it yields CASSTHRDATNEKLFF.

This clone was seen only once. The genes are TRBV7-2 and TRBJ1-5; D remains unclear. Germline CDR1 is SGHTA and CDR2 is FQGNSA. The CDR3 consists of 13 residues. V lost 1 base to trimming and J lost 6 bases, with 7 bases between them. The CDR3 DNA sequence: TGTGCCAGCAGCTTAGAGAGGAGTCAGCCCCAGCATTTT. Translation gives CASSLERSQPQHF.

CDR3 residues: CSVEDQTGGFWGNTIYF. The CDR3 DNA follows: TGCAGCGTTGAAGATCAGACAGGGGGCTTTTGGGGAAACACCATATATTTT. The V gene is TRBV29-1, the J gene TRBJ1-3; 10 bases line up with TRBD1. The CDR3 is 17 amino acids. Trimming cost V 0 bases and J 4 bases; bases outside gene matches: 9. Germline lookup yields CDR1 SQVTM and CDR2 ANQGSEA.

The chain recombines TRBV18 with TRBJ2-2, with 14 bases matching TRBD2. CDR3 length: 17 residues. The germline gives CDR1 KGHSH, CDR2 LQKENI. The ends lost 0 bases at V and 6 bases at J; junction bases unmatched: 3. In DNA, the CDR3 is TGTGCCAGCTCACCACCGGGACTAGCGGGAGTCGCCGGGGAGCTGTTTTTT. The encoded protein is CASSPPGLAGVAGELFF.

V usage is TRBV10-3 and J usage is TRBJ2-7, with D perhaps matching TRBD2 (5 bases). CDR1 and CDR2 (germline): ENHRY, SYGVKD. The CDR3 has 16 amino acids. V was clipped by 0 bases and J by 0 bases, with 12 bases between them. CDR3: CAISESRGLSSYEQYF. As DNA, the CDR3 is TGTGCCATCAGTGAGTCTCGCGGGCTGAGCTCCTACGAGCAGTACTTC.

This rearrangement joins TRBV5-1 to TRBJ2-7; TRBD2 aligns across 9 bases. CDR3 length equals 13 residues. Germline-derived CDR1 and CDR2 are SGHRS and YFSETQ. V was pared by 6 bases and J by 3 bases, with 4 bases of the junction left unmatched. The CDR3 DNA reads TGCGCCAGCAAAGAGACTAGCGGCTACGAGCAGTACTTC. Protein sequence: CASKETSGYEQYF.

With regard to this clone: One end of the junction fails to match germline, which may point to a read error. The chain carries TRBV6-1 and TRBJ2-2; D is possibly TRBD2 (5 bases). Germline CDR1 MNHNS, CDR2 SASEGT. This CDR3 has 13 amino acids. The CDR3 DNA sequence: TGTGCCAGCATAAGCGGCAACAGCGGGGAGCTGTTTTTT. Residues: CASISGNSGELFF.

The chain uses TRBV4-1 and TRBJ2-4, with 8 bases matching TRBD1. The V gene's germline CDR1 is MGHRA and CDR2 YSYEKL. The junction had 7 bases not matched to a gene; V was cut back by 2 bases and J by 1 base. CDR3 length: 17 residues. This CDR3 is CASSQPTGDFAKNIQYF. DNA for the CDR3: TGCGCCAGCAGCCAACCGACAGGGGATTTCGCCAAAAACATTCAGTACTTC.

In this sample, this clone turned up once. The gene calls are TRBV21-1 and TRBJ2-7; the D segment call TRBD2 is taken from the table without a DNA check. TRBV21-1 is tagged as a pseudogene. This CDR3 has 19 residues. CDR3: CASSKTATSGSLQPYEQYF. CDR3 DNA sequence: TGTGCCAGCAGCAAGACGGCCACTAGCGGGAGTTTACAGCCTTACGAGCAGTACTTC.

The genes are TRBV18 and TRBJ2-5; D is unresolved. CDR1 and CDR2 (germline): KGHSH, LQKENI. This CDR3 has 13 amino acids. The V end lost 3 bases, the J end lost 2 bases, and 7 bases lay between the germline ends. Here the CDR3 DNA reads TGTGCCAGCTCACCCTTCCCTCAAGAGACCCAGTACTTC. Encoded protein: CASSPFPQETQYF.

The V gene is TRBV4-1, the J gene TRBJ2-1; D is unresolved. The germline V gene has CDR1 MGHRA and CDR2 YSYEKL. The CDR3 is 14 amino acids. Trimming took off 0 bases at V and 7 bases at J, with 10 bases between the two ends. The CDR3 protein is CASSQDRTSNEQFF. The CDR3 nucleotides read TGCGCCAGCAGCCAAGATCGCACTTCAAATGAGCAGTTCTTC.

This rearrangement joins TRBV2 to TRBJ2-7, with unresolved D. Trimming shortened V by 10 bases and J by 2 bases, and 12 bases separated the two germline ends. CDR3 length equals 12 residues. Germline V CDR1 and CDR2: SNHLY, FYNNEI. CDR3 sequence: CATSPRAYEQYF. As DNA, the CDR3 is TGTGCCACTTCCCCCCGGGCCTACGAGCAGTACTTC.

The chain employs TRBV19 and TRBJ1-1; D not resolved. The CDR3 sequence is 15 residues long. Trimming shortened V by 8 bases and J by 4 bases, and 20 bases separated the two germline ends. Per germline, CDR1 LNHDA and CDR2 SQIVND (reference sequence). The CDR3 is CASFSPHGVITEAFF. The DNA for the CDR3 is TGTGCCAGTTTCAGTCCCCACGGGGTTATCACTGAAGCTTTCTTT.

The chain uses TRBV5-4 and TRBJ2-5; D gene uncertain. This CDR3 contains 13 residues. In germline, CDR1 is SGHNT, CDR2 YYREEE (reference sequence). The germline V and J ends were trimmed by 0 bases and 5 bases, with 8 bases remaining between them. The CDR3 DNA sequence: TGTGCCAGCAGCTTGGAATCCCGGGAGACCCAGTACTTC. The encoded protein is CASSLESRETQYF.